The text below deals with one TCR beta chain. These data come from a study of CXCR3-negative and CXCR3-positive naive CD8 T cells. With UMI labels, 5' RACE was used to prepare the TRB cDNA libraries. One entry per CDR3 protein, without DNA, is what TCRdb gives after re-calling the 5' RACE reads. Its table records 45,000 to 55,000 distinct CDR3 sequences. The CDR3 consists of 15 residues. Germline CDR1 is SQVTM and CDR2 is ANQGSEA. The chain recombines TRBV29-1 with TRBJ2-7; with no DNA, the TCRdb D assignment of TRBD2 cannot be verified. This TCR was sampled from a human donor in good health. Some clones in this sample may be carry-over from other donors' samples. The source material was memory CD8+ T cells from blood. CDR3 sequence: CSVERAERELNEQYF.